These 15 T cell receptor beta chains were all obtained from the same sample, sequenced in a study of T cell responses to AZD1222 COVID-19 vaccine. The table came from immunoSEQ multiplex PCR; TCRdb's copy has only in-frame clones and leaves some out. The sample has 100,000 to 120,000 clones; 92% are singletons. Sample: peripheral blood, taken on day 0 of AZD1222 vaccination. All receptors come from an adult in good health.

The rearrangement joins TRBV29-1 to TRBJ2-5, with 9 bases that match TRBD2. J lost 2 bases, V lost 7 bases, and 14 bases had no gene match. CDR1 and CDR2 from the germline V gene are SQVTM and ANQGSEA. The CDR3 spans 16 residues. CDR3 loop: CSAGLSPSGDQETQYF. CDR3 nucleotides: TGCAGCGCCGGATTGAGTCCTAGCGGGGATCAAGAGACCCAGTACTTC.

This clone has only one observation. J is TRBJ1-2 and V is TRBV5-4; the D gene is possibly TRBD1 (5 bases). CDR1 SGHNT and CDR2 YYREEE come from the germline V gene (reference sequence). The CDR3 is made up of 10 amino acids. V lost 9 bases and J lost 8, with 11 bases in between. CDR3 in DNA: TGTGCCATTGGGACCCAGGGCTACACCTTC. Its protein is CAIGTQGYTF.

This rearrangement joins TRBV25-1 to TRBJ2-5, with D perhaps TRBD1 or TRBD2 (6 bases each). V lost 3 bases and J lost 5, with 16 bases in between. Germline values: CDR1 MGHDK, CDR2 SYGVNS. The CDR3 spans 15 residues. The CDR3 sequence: CASSDRGGMRETQYF. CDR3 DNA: TGTGCCAGCAGTGACAGGGGCGGGATGCGGGAGACCCAGTACTTC.

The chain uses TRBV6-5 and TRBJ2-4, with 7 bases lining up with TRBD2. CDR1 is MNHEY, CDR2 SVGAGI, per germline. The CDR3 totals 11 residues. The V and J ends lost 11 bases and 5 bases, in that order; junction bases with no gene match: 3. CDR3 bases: TGTGCCGCGGGGGTCCAAAACATTCAGTACTTC. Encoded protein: CAAGVQNIQYF.

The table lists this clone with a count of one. Written as DNA, the CDR3 is TGTGCCAGCAGCCCGACAGGGTTTGAAGCTTTCTTT. This codes for CASSPTGFEAFF. The rearrangement links TRBV11-2 to TRBJ1-1; 7 bases match TRBD1. Germline CDR1 is SGHAT and CDR2 is FQNNGV. The CDR3 runs to 12 residues. Trimming removed 5 bases from V and 7 bases from J; junction bases left unmatched: 4.

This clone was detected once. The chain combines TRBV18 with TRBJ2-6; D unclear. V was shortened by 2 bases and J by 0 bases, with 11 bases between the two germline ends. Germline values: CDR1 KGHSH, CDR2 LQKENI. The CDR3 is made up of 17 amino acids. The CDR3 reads CASSPDPGASGANVLTF. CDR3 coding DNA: TGTGCCAGCTCACCAGATCCAGGCGCCTCTGGGGCCAACGTCCTGACTTTC.

The chain's CDR3 is CATSAPDRGRAGELFF. The CDR3 DNA follows: TGTGCCACCAGTGCCCCGGACAGGGGGAGAGCCGGGGAGCTGTTTTTT. J is TRBJ2-2 and V is TRBV24-1; 10 bases are shared with TRBD1. The CDR3 spans 16 residues. Germline CDR1 and CDR2: KGHDR and SFDVKD. With 5 bases clipped from V and 6 bases from J, the junction kept 8 bases outside the gene matches.

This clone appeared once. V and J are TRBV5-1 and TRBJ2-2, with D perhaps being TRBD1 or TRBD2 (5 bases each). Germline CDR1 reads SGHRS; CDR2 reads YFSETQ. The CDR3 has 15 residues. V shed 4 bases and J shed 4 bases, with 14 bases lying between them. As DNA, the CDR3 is TGCGCCAGCAGCCTTGAGGGGATAAGCACCGGGGAGCTGTTTTTT. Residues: CASSLEGISTGELFF.

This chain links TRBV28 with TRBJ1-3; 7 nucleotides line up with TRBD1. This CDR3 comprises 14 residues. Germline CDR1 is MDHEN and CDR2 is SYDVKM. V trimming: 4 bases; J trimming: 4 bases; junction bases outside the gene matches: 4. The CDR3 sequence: CASSWDRTGNTIYF. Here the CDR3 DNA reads TGTGCCAGCAGTTGGGACAGAACCGGAAACACCATATATTTT.

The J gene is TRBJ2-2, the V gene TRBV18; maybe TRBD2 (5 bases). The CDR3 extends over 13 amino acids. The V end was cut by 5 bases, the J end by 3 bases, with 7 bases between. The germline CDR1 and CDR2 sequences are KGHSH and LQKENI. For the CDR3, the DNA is TGTGCCAGCTCAGGGAGATACACCGGGGAGCTGTTTTTT. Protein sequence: CASSGRYTGELFF.

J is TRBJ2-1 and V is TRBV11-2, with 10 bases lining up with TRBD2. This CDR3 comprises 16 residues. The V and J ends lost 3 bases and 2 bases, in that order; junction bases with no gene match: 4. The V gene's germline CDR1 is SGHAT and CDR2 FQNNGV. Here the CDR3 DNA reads TGTGCCAGCAGCTTGGAGCGGGGGGGTACCTACAATGAGCAGTTCTTC. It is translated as CASSLERGGTYNEQFF.

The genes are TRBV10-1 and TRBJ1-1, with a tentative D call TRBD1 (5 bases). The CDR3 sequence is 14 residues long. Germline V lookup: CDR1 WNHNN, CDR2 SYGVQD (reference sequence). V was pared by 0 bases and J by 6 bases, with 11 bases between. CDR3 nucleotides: TGCGCCAGCAGTGAGTCCCGGGGCGCCGCTGAAGCTTTCTTT. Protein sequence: CASSESRGAAEAFF.

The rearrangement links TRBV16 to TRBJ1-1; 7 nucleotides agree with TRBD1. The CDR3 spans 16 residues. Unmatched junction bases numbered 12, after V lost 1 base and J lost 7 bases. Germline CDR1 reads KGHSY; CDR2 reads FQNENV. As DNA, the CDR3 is TGTGCCAGCAGCCAATTGCTATTAGGGGGCGTAGGTGAAGCTTTCTTT. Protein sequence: CASSQLLLGGVGEAFF.

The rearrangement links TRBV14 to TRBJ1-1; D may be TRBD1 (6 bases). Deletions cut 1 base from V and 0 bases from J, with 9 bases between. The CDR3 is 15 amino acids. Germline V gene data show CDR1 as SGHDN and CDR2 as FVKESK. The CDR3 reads CASSQGTGLNTEAFF. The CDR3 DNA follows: TGTGCCAGCAGCCAAGGAACAGGGCTGAACACTGAAGCTTTCTTT.

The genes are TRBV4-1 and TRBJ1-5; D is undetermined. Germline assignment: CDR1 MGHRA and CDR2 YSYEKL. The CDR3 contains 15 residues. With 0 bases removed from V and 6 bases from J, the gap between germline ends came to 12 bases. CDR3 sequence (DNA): TGCGCCAGCAGCCAAGAAAATAAGGGCGGTCAGCCCCAGCATTTT. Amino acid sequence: CASSQENKGGQPQHF.